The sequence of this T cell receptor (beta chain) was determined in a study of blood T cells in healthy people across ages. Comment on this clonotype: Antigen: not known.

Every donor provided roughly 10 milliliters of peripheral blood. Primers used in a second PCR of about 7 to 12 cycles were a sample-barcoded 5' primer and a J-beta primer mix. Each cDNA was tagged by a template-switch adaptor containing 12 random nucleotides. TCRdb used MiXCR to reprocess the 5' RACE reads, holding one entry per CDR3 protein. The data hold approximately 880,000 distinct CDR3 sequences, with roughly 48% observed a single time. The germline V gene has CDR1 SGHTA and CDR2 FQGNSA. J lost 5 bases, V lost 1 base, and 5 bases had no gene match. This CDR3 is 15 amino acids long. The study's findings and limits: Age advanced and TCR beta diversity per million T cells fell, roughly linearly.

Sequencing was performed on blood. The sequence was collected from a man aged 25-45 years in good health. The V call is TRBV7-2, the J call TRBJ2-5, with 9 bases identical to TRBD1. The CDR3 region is CASSLVGQGTETQYF. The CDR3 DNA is TGTGCCAGCAGCTTAGTCGGACAGGGGACGGAGACCCAGTACTTC.